This T cell receptor beta chain originates from a study of blood T cell repertoires in COVID-19 (TCRdb year 2020). Looking at the study overall: The collaborator samples originated in the United States, Italy and Spain and spanned the acute and convalescent phases of COVID-19. The samples were drawn from two sources: the first 160 participants of the ongoing ImmuneRACE study, and 1,254 subjects contributed by 6 global collaborators. Where available, HLA class I and class II types were obtained from metadata supplied by the sample provider rather than from assay-based typing. A de-identified subject ID, COVID-19 status, age in years and sex were almost always included in the sample metadata. The material from the prospective study consisted of cDNA or gDNA derived from T cells, B-cell-depleted T cells, or PBMCs. Subjects who had been exposed to COVID-19, were actively infected with it, or had recovered from it provided the deeply sampled blood TCRbeta repertoires that made up the dataset. The repertoires were released in a freely available public database intended as a resource for research on the immune response to SARS-CoV-2.

TCRbeta CDR3 regions were amplified from genomic DNA by means of the immunoSEQ Assay, a bias-controlled multiplex PCR. The paper's processing steps were these. The number of nucleated cells in each sample was estimated by amplification of reference gene primers within the assay. To quantify the absolute abundance of each unique TCRbeta CDR3 rearrangement, sequence reads were collapsed and filtered. Productive Simpson clonality was computed per sample as the square root of Simpson's diversity index over productive rearrangements. Entries here come from immuneACCESS through TCRdb and include only in-frame sequences with V and J called. Some clones fail to appear in such tables; in the studies checked, an unresolved V gene covers under half of the shortfall, and the cause of the remainder is unknown. V, J and clone size are taken as reported in that table, and D and trimming were inferred from the DNA itself. The sample table lists about 190,000 clones, about 88% of them with a count of one. Of the sample, roughly 3.2% is held by the ten largest clones.

With respect to this clone: It has no known antigen specificity. Base qualities are missing; no much larger clone stands one base away.

Participants in the prospective study were aged 18 to 89 years, lived in 24 United States geographic areas, and enrolled through a virtual design. In the prospective study, cohorts were assigned on the basis of participant-reported clinical history obtained from a screening survey and a study questionnaire. For ImmuneRACE Cohort 3, a participant was defined as recovered based on two consecutive negative NP/OP PCR tests, clearance by a healthcare professional, or resolution of symptoms. In the prospective study, mobile phlebotomists collected whole blood, serum and a nasopharyngeal or oropharyngeal swab from each participant. Additional blood draws and questionnaires over an approximately two-month period could optionally be provided by prospective study participants. Before DNA extraction, blood samples from the prospective study were shipped at room temperature or frozen. What the work shows at the level of the full study, not this receptor alone: Clinical and demographic metadata were provided uncurated, with the amount varying by source and participant.

The material sequenced was PBMCs or T cells enriched from blood (not recorded which). The clonotype was recovered from a woman in her twenties or thirties who had recovered from COVID-19.

The DNA is TGTGCCAGCAGCTTACGGTGGACAGGGTTACCCTCACCCCTCCACTTT. This is translated as CASSLRWTGLPSPLHF. This chain is built from TRBV5-6 and TRBJ1-6; 8 junctional bases match TRBD1. The CDR3 covers 16 residues, taking in both the cysteine and the phenylalanine. Left in the record is the CDR3 DNA by itself, 48 bases read in frame from the first base. From the germline V gene, CDR1 is SGHDT and CDR2 is YYEEEE. V is pruned by 2 bases and J by 10 bases, leaving 11 bases of the junction without a gene match.